The following is a TCR beta chain sequence with its context. Its antigen is unknown. The data derive from a study of Ad26.COV2.S vaccination and SARS-CoV-2 variants. CDR1 SNHLY and CDR2 FYNNEI come from the germline V gene. Trimming removed 8 bases from V and 6 bases from J; junction bases left unmatched: 12. CDR3 length: 15 residues. Measured with immunoSEQ multiplex PCR; TCRdb has only the in-frame clones, and not every one. Among approximately 150,000 clones listed, 75% to 90% were seen once. Study-wide results and limits: Similar non-spike TCR breadth was observed in recipients of vaccine and of placebo. Total T cell responses may have been underestimated by the TCR breadth and depth analyses. It was vaccine recipients, not placebo recipients, who had the higher spike-specific TCR breadth. Reports say spike-specific CD8+ and CD4+ T cell responses covered substantial breadth after vaccination.

The TCR comes from a human donor who had recovered from COVID-19. V gene TRBV2 combines with J gene TRBJ2-2, with TRBD2 matching over 7 bases. This material consisted of peripheral blood, taken after recovery from COVID-19. The CDR3 bases are TGTGCCAGCTCTCCGACGGGGGGAATTCCCGGGGAGCTGTTTTTT. This encodes CASSPTGGIPGELFF.